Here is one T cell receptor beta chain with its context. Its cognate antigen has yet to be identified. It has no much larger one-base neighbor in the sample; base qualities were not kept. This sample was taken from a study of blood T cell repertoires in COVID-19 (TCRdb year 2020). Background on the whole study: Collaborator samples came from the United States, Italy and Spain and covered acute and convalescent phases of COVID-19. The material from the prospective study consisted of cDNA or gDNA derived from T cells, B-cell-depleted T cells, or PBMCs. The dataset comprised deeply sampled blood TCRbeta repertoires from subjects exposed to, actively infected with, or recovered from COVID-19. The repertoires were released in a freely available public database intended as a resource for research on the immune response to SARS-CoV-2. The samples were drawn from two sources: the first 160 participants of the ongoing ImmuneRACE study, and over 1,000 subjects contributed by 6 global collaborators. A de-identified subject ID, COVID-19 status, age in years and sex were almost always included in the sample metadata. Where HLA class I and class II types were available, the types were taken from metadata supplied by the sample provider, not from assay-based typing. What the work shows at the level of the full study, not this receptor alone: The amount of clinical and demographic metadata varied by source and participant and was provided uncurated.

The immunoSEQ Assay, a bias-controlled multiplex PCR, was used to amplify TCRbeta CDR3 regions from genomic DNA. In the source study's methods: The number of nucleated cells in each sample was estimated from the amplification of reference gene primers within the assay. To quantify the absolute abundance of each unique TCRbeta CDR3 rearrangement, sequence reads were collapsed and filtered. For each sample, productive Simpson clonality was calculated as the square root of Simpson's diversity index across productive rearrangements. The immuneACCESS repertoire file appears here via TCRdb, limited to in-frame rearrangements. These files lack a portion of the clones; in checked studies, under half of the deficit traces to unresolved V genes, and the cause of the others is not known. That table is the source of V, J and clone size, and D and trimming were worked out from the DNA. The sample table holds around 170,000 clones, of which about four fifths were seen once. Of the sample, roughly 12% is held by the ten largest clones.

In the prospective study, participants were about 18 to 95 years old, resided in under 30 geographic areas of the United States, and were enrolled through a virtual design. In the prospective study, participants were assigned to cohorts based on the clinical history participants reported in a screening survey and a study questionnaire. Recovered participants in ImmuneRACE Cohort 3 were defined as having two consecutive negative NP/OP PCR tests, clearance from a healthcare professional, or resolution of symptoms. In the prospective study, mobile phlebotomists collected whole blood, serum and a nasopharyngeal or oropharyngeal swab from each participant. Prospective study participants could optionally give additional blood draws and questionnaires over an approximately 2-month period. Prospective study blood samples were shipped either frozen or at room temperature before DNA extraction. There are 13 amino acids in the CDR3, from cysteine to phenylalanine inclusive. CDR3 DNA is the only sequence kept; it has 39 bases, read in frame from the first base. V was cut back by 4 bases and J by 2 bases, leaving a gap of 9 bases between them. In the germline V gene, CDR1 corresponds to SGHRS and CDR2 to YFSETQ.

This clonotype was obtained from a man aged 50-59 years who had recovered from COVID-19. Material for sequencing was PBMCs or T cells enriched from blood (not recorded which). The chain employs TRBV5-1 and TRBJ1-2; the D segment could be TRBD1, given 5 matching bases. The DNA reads TGCGCCAGCAGCCAGCCAGGGAACTATGGCTACACCTTC. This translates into CASSQPGNYGYTF.